This T cell receptor (beta chain) was recovered during a study of cytomegalovirus exposure and HLA in healthy donors. PCR employed 60 Vbeta and 13 Jbeta primers. Some clones are missing from TCRdb's copy, which holds only in-frame ones; the method was immunoSEQ multiplex PCR. The sample holds roughly 150,000 clones, roughly four fifths seen once. Germline-derived CDR1 and CDR2 are SGHDT and YYEEEE. With 3 bases removed from V and 4 bases from J, the gap between germline ends came to 15 bases. CDR3 length equals 15 residues. The rearrangement uses TRBV5-6 and TRBJ2-3, with a tentative D call TRBD2 (6 bases). Sequenced material: PBMCs. The TCR sequence derives from a man aged 35 to 55 in good health and CMV-seronegative. In nucleotides, the CDR3 is TGTGCCAGCAGCTCCGGAGGCGGGATATCAGATACGCAGTATTTT. It translates to CASSSGGGISDTQYF.